The present T cell receptor (beta chain) was sequenced within a study of Ad26.COV2.S vaccination and SARS-CoV-2 variants (dated by TCRdb to about 2021). Describing the broader study: Donors in the vaccine arm were drawn from COV1001, a phase I-IIa trial of Ad26.COV2.S in healthy adults that was multicentre, randomized, double-blind and placebo-controlled. TCRbeta repertoire sequencing was used to assess the specificity and breadth of SARS-CoV-2-reactive T cell receptors after Ad26.COV2.S vaccination. Investigators remained blinded to trial group allocation during experiments and outcome assessment. A total of approximately 30 samples were included in the TCR-sequenced set, comprising roughly 19 Ad26.COV2.S vaccine recipients, 5 placebo recipients and 8 SARS-CoV-2 convalescent individuals. Trial participants were randomized into five groups of five: low-dose or high-dose Ad26.COV2.S given once or twice, or placebo on both occasions. Dosing of Ad26.COV2.S was intramuscular, at either 5x10^10 or 1x10^11 viral particles, delivered as one shot or as two shots spaced 56 days apart. Overall study results and their limits: Compared with placebo recipients, Ad26.COV2.S recipients showed higher spike-specific TCR breadth (P = 0.0014). After vaccination, substantial breadth of spike-specific CD8+ and CD4+ T cell responses was reported. Comparing responses between vaccine doses or regimens was not something the study was powered to do. It was noted by the authors that total T cell responses may have been underestimated by the TCR breadth and depth analyses. Comparable non-spike TCR breadth was observed between vaccine and placebo recipients, consistent with only spike being contained in the vaccine.

TCRbeta CDR3 regions were sequenced with the immunoSEQ Assay. After extraction, genomic DNA underwent amplification by bias-controlled multiplex PCR, followed by high-throughput sequencing. The authors' pipeline ran thus. Collapsing and filtering of sequences were performed to quantify the absolute abundance of each unique TCRbeta CDR3 region. T cell fraction was estimated by normalizing TCRbeta template counts to usable DNA, with usable DNA measured through amplification of reference genes found in all nucleated cells. Repertoire TCRs were annotated as SARS-CoV-2-specific by exact matching of V gene, CDR3 amino acid sequence and J gene to a known reactive TCR set. MIRA supplied the reference SARS-CoV-2 TCR set, which was filtered for enrichment in COVID-19-positive ImmuneCODE repertoires so that public or cross-reactive TCRs were removed. Using the MIRA antigens, annotated TCRs were further analysed by specific ORF or by position within an ORF. Breadth was defined as the number of annotated unique rearrangements divided by the total number of unique productive rearrangements, and depth was defined as the summed frequency of the annotated unique rearrangements. Two-sided Wilcoxon rank-sum tests were used to compare TCR breadth between groups. TCRdb took over this immuneACCESS table, retaining in-frame rearrangements with V and J assigned. Such tables are incomplete; in checked studies, under half of the missing clones stem from an unresolved V gene, and the remainder is unexplained. The DNA was the basis for D and trimming; V, J and clone size are from that table. The sample has roughly 300,000 clones on record, roughly 90% of them singletons. The ten largest clonotypes hold around 6.1% of the sample.

Points on this clone: This receptor's antigen is unknown. With a much larger clone just one base away, this may be a read error.

Per the publication, the treatment or condition label means: about 20 received Ad26.COV2.S at low or high dose, single or two shots; roughly five received placebo; per-sample allocation not given. Repertoires of vaccine and placebo recipients were sequenced from samples taken on day 63 after the first injection. In Cohort 1b, 20 to 25 adults aged 18-55 years were enrolled at a single site in Boston, USA, between 29 July and 7 August 2020. As a vaccine, Ad26.COV2.S was a replication-incompetent adenovirus type 26 vector that expressed a prefusion-stabilized SARS-CoV-2 spike protein derived from the original Wuhan strain. The germline V gene (reference sequence) supplies CDR1 LGHDT and CDR2 YNNKEL. The CDR3 sequence holds 11 residues, the cysteine and valine included. The DNA shown is the 33-base CDR3, in frame from base 1.

Here the chain combines TRBV3-1 (or the pseudogene TRBV3-2) and TRBJ2-7, with the D segment possibly TRBD1 or TRBD2, each aligning over 5 bases. This clonotype originated in a person between 18 and 65 years old who received the Ad26.COV2.S COVID-19 vaccine or a placebo. This specimen consisted of peripheral blood, obtained in a trial of Ad26.COV2.S vaccine versus placebo. At the DNA level, the sequence is TGTGCCAGCAGCCAAGGGGGGAGAGGGAATGTC. This sequence encodes CASSQGGRGNV.